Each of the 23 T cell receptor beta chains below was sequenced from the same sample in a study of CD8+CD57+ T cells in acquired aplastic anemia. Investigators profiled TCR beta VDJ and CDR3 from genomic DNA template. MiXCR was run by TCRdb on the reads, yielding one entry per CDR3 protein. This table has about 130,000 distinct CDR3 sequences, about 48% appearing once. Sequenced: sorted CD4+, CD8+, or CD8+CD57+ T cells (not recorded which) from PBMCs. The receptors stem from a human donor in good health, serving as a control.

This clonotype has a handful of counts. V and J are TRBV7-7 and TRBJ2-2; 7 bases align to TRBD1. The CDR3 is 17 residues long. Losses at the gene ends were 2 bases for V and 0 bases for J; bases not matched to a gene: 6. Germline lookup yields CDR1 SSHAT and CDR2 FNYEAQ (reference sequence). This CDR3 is CASSLSLGQSNTGELFF. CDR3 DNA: TGTGCCAGCAGCTTAAGCTTGGGACAGTCGAACACCGGGGAGCTGTTTTTT.

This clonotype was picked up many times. CDR3 coding DNA: TGTGCCAGCAGCTGGAACGTAGCGGGGGGGCGTGGCAATGAGCAGTTCTTC. As protein: CASSWNVAGGRGNEQFF. The chain recombines TRBV13 with TRBJ2-1; 11 bases line up with TRBD2. The CDR3 has 17 residues. With 4 bases clipped from V and 6 bases from J, the junction kept 11 bases outside the gene matches. Germline V gives CDR1 PRHDT, CDR2 FYEKMQ (reference sequence).

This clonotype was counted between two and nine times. The CDR3 nucleotides are TGTGCCAGCAGCTATGGGGGAGAGACCCAGTACTTC. Translated: CASSYGGETQYF. This chain connects TRBV7-2 to TRBJ2-5; D could derive from TRBD1 or TRBD2 (5 bases each). CDR3 length: 12 residues. The V gene lost 4 bases and the J gene lost 4 bases, with 7 bases spanning the gap. Germline lookup yields CDR1 SGHTA and CDR2 FQGNSA.

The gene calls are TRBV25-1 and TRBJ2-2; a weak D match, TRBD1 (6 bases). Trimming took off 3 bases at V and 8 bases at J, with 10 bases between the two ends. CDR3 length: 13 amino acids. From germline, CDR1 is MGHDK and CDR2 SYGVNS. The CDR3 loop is CASSDPGTGELFF. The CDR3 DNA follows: TGTGCCAGCAGTGACCCAGGGACAGGGGAGCTGTTTTTT.

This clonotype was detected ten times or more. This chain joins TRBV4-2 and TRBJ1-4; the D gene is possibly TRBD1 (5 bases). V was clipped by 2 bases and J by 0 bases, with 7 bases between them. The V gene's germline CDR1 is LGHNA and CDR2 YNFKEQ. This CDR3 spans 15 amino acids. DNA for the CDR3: TGTGCCAGCAGCCAAACGACAGCAACTAATGAAAAACTGTTTTTT. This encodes CASSQTTATNEKLFF.

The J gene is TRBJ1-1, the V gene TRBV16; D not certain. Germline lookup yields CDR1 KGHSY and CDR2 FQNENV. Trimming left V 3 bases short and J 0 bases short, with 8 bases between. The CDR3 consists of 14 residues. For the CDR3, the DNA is TGTGCCAGCAGCCAGGACTGGTTGAACACTGAAGCTTTCTTT. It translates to CASSQDWLNTEAFF. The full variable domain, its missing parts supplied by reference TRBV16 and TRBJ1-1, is GEEVAQTPKHLVRGEGQKAKLYCAPIKGHSYVFWYQQVLKNEFKFLISFQNENVFDETGMPKERFSAKCLPNSPCSLEIQATKLEDSAVYFCASSQDWLNTEAFFGQGTRLTVV.

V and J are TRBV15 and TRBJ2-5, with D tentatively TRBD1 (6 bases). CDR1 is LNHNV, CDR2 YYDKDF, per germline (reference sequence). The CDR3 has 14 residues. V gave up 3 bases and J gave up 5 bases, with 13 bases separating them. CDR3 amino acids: CATSRGDTAETQYF. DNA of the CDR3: TGTGCCACCAGCAGGGGGGACACCGCGGAGACCCAGTACTTC.

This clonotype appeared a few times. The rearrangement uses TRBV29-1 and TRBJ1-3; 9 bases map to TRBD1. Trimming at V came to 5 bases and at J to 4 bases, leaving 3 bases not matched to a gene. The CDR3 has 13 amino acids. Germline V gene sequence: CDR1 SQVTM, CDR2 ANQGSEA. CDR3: CSVQGQGGNTIYF. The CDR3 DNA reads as TGCAGCGTTCAGGGACAGGGAGGAAACACCATATATTTT.

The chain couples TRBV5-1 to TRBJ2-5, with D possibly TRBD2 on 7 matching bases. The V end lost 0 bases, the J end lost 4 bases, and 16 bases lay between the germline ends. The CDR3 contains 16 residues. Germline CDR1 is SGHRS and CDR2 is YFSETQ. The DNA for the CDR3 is TGCGCCAGCAGCTTGGCTGTCACGGGGGGCGGAGAGACCCAGTACTTC. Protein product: CASSLAVTGGGETQYF.

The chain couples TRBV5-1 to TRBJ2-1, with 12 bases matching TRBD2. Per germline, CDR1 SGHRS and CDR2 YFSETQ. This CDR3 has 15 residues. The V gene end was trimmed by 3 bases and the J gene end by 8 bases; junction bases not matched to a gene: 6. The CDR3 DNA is TGCGCCAGCAGCTCAGGACTAGCGGGGACTCATGAGCAGTTCTTC. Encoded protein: CASSSGLAGTHEQFF.

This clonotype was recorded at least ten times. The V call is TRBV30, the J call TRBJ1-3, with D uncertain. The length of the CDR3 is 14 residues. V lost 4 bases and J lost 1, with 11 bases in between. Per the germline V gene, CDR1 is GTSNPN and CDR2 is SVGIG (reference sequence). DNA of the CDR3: TGTGCCTGGACCAGGCCAGATTCTGGAAACACCATATATTTT. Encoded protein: CAWTRPDSGNTIYF.

DNA for the CDR3: TGCAGTGCTAGTAAGCTAGCGGGGAACGAGCAGTACTTC. The encoded protein is CSASKLAGNEQYF. The chain joins TRBV20-1 to TRBJ2-7, with 9 bases fitting TRBD2. Germline V gene lookup returns CDR1 DFQATT and CDR2 SNEGSKA (reference sequence). V dropped 3 bases and J dropped 5; count of bases not matched to a gene: 5. The CDR3 has 13 amino acids.

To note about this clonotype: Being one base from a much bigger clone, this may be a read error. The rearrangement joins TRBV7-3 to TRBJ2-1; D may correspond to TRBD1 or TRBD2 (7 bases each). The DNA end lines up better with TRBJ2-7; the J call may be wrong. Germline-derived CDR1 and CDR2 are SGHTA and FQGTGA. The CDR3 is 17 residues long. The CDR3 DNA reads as TGTGCCAGCAGCTCGCGGGGGAGGGGGCAGGAGCACAATGAGCAGTACTTC. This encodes CASSSRGRGQEHNEQYF.

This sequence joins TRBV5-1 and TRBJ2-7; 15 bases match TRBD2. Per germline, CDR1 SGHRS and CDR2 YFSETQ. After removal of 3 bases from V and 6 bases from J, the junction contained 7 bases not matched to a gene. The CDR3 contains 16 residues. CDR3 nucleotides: TGCGCCAGCAGCTGGCTCCCGGGACTAGCGGGGGGCGAGCAGTACTTC. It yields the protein CASSWLPGLAGGEQYF.

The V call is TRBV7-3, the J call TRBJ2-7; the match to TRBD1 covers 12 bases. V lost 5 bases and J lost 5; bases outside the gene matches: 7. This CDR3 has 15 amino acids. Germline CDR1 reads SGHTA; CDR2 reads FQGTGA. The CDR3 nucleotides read TGTGCCAGCAGCATCGAGGGACAGGGGGCGAACGAGCAGTACTTC. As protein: CASSIEGQGANEQYF.

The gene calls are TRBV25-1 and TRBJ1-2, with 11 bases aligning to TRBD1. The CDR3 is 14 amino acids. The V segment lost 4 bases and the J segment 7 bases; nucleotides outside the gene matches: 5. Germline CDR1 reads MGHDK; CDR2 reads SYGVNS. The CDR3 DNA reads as TGTGCCAGCAGTGTCGGACAGGGGGCATCTGGCTACACCTTC. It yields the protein CASSVGQGASGYTF.

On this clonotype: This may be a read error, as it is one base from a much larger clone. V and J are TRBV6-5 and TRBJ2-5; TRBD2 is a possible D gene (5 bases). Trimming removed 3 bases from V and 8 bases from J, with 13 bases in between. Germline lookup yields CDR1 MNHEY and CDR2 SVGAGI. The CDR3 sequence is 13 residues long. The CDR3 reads CASSYDHRGTQYF. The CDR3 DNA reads TGTGCCAGCAGTTATGACCACCGGGGTACCCAGTACTTC.

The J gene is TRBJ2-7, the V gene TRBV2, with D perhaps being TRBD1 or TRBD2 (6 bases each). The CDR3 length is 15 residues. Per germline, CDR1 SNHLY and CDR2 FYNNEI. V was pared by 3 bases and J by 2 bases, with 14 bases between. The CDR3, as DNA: TGTGCCAGCAGTGAGGACAGTGGGACTGCCTACGAGCAGTACTTC. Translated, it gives CASSEDSGTAYEQYF.

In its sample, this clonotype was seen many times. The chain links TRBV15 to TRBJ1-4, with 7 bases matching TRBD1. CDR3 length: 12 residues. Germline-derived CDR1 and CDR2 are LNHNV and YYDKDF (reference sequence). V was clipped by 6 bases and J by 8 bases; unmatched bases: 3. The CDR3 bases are TGTGCCACCAGGACAGGGCGGGAAAAACTGTTTTTT. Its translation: CATRTGREKLFF.

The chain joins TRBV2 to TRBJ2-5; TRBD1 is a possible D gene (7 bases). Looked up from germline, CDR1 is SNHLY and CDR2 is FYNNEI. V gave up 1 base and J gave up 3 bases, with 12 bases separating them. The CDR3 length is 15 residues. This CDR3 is CASSEGRGAKETQYF. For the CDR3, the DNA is TGTGCCAGCAGTGAAGGCAGGGGGGCCAAAGAGACCCAGTACTTC.

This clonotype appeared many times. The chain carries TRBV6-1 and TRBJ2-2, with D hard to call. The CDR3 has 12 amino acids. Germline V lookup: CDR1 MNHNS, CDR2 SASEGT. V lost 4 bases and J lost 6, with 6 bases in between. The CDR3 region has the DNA TGTGCCAGCAGTGGAAGCTCCGGGGAGCTGTTTTTT. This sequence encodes CASSGSSGELFF.

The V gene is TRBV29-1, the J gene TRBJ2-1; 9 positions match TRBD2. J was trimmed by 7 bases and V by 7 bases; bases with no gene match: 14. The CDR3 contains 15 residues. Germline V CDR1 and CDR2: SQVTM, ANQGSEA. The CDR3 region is CSATSYYSGGNEQFF. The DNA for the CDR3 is TGCAGCGCCACATCGTATTATAGCGGGGGAAATGAGCAGTTCTTC.

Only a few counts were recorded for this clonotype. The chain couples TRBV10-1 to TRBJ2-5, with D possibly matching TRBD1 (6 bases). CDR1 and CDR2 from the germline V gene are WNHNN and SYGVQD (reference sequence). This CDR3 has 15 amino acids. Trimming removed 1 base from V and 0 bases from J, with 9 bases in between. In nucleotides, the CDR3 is TGCGCCAGCAGTGAGTTCCGGGACAACCAAGAGACCCAGTACTTC. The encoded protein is CASSEFRDNQETQYF.